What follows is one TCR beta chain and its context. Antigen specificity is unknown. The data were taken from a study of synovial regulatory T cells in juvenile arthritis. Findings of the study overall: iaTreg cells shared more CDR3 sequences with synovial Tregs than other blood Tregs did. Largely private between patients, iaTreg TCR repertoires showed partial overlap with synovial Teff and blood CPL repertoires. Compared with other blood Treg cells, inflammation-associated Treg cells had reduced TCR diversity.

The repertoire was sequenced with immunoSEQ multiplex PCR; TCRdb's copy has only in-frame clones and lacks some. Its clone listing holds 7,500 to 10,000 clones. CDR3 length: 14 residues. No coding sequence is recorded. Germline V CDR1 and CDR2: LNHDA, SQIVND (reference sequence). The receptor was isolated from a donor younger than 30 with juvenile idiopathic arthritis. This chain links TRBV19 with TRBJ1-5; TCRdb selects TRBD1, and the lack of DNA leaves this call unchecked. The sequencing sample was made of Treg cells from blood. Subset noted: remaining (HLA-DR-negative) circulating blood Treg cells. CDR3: CASSIRTGGGSQHF.